The 29 T cell receptor beta chains presented below share a single source sample, sequenced in a study of control samples from healthy donors and cancer patients. Some clones are missing from TCRdb's copy, which holds only in-frame ones; the method was immunoSEQ multiplex PCR. The sample has 150,000 to 200,000 clones, around 87% seen once. The specimen sequenced was blood. The receptors originated from a woman in her forties or fifties in good health.

V is TRBV6-5 and J is TRBJ1-5; D unresolved. Germline CDR1 and CDR2: MNHEY and SVGAGI. Trimming removed 4 bases at V and 1 base at J, with 5 bases between. The CDR3 loop spans 13 amino acids. The CDR3 region is CASSFRSNQPQHF. CDR3 bases: TGTGCCAGCAGTTTCCGCAGCAATCAGCCCCAGCATTTT.

The chain joins TRBV19 to TRBJ1-1; 7 nucleotides line up with TRBD1. The V and J ends lost 5 bases and 2 bases, in that order; junction bases with no gene match: 8. Germline-derived CDR1 and CDR2 are LNHDA and SQIVND (reference sequence). CDR3 length equals 15 residues. The CDR3 sequence: CASSGRGTANTEAFF. As DNA, the CDR3 is TGTGCCAGTAGTGGGCGAGGGACAGCTAACACTGAAGCTTTCTTT.

This clone was observed a single time. The chain joins TRBV6-2 or TRBV6-3 to TRBJ2-7, with 7 bases fitting TRBD1. The CDR3 runs 13 residues. The germline V gene has CDR1 MNHEY and CDR2 SVGEGT. V dropped 2 bases and J dropped 5; count of bases not matched to a gene: 3. The CDR3 sequence is CASSYPGTDEQYF. CDR3 sequence (DNA): TGTGCCAGCAGTTACCCAGGGACAGACGAGCAGTACTTC.

This clone was seen once. The rearrangement links TRBV11-2 to TRBJ1-3; D remains unclear. Between the trimmed V and J ends, which lost 1 base and 0 bases, there was a span of 7 bases. The length of the CDR3 is 15 residues. Germline V gene data show CDR1 as SGHAT and CDR2 as FQNNGV. The CDR3 reads CASSLGRDSGNTIYF. The CDR3, as DNA: TGTGCCAGCAGCTTAGGTCGGGACTCTGGAAACACCATATATTTT.

The chain links TRBV9 to TRBJ2-5; possible D gene TRBD2, 7 bases. Trimming took off 0 bases at V and 1 base at J, with 13 bases between the two ends. The CDR3 has 16 residues. Germline-derived CDR1 and CDR2 are SGDLS and YYNGEE. CDR3 sequence reads: CASSVEGGGSQETQYF. In nucleotides, the CDR3 is TGTGCCAGCAGCGTAGAGGGGGGGGGAAGCCAAGAGACCCAGTACTTC.

CDR3 nucleotides: TGTGCCACCAGCAGAGACGGGACAGGGATTGAAGCTTTCTTT. Amino acid sequence: CATSRDGTGIEAFF. The chain has TRBV15 and TRBJ1-1, with 9 bases that match TRBD1. J gave up 7 bases and V 0 bases, and 3 bases lay outside the gene matches. Germline CDR1 LNHNV, CDR2 YYDKDF (reference sequence). The CDR3 is made up of 14 amino acids.

CDR3 region: CASSPGTGRPNQPQHF. Here the CDR3 DNA reads TGTGCCAGCAGCCCAGGGACAGGGCGGCCCAATCAGCCCCAGCATTTT. V usage is TRBV7-3 and J usage is TRBJ1-5; 9 positions match TRBD1. V shed 5 bases and J 3 bases; nucleotides not matched to a gene: 8. This CDR3 is 16 amino acids long. CDR1 is SGHTA and CDR2 is FQGTGA in the germline V gene.

This chain links TRBV18 with TRBJ1-1, with a tentative D call TRBD1 (5 bases). The germline V and J ends were trimmed by 1 base and 3 bases, with 18 bases remaining between them. CDR1 is KGHSH, CDR2 LQKENI, per germline. The CDR3 sequence is 17 residues long. The CDR3 region is CASSPLPVGGSHTEAFF. CDR3 nucleotide sequence: TGTGCCAGCTCACCACTACCGGTGGGGGGGTCGCACACTGAAGCTTTCTTT.

The CDR3 region is CASSSAWGWGTTNEKLFF. Here the CDR3 DNA reads TGTGCCAGCAGCTCCGCTTGGGGTTGGGGTACAACTAATGAAAAACTGTTTTTT. V usage is TRBV7-8 and J usage is TRBJ1-4; D call uncertain. Germline V gene sequence: CDR1 SGHVS, CDR2 FQNEAQ. This CDR3 is built from 18 residues. V lost 4 bases to trimming and J lost 0 bases, with 18 bases between them.

The chain recombines TRBV7-2 with TRBJ2-1, with D hard to call. The V gene lost 1 base and the J gene lost 6 bases, with 13 bases spanning the gap. The germline CDR1 and CDR2 sequences are SGHTA and FQGNSA. The CDR3 spans 15 residues. CDR3: CASSLVSQVGNEQFF. The CDR3 coding sequence is TGTGCCAGCAGCTTAGTTAGTCAGGTCGGCAATGAGCAGTTCTTC.

This CDR3 is CASRLIAGGSYEQYF. The CDR3 DNA is TGTGCCAGCAGGTTAATAGCGGGGGGCTCCTACGAGCAGTACTTC. The rearrangement uses TRBV5-6 and TRBJ2-7; TRBD2 agrees at 10 bases. The V gene end was trimmed by 5 bases and the J gene end by 0 bases; junction bases not matched to a gene: 5. The CDR3 extends over 15 amino acids. Germline CDR1 reads SGHDT; CDR2 reads YYEEEE.

V usage is TRBV4-2 and J usage is TRBJ2-1; the match to TRBD2 covers 14 bases. V shed 8 bases and J 7 bases; nucleotides not matched to a gene: 7. The CDR3 contains 15 residues. Germline CDR1 reads LGHNA; CDR2 reads YNFKEQ. The CDR3 coding sequence is TGTGCCAGCCAAGGGACTAGCGGGAGTAGGAATGAGCAGTTCTTC. This sequence encodes CASQGTSGSRNEQFF.

V is TRBV28 and J is TRBJ2-7; D not resolved. The germline CDR1 and CDR2 sequences are MDHEN and SYDVKM. This CDR3 has 15 residues. V lost 3 bases, J lost 3 bases, and 15 bases lay in between. The chain's CDR3 is CASSLNPQTHYEQYF. Here the CDR3 DNA reads TGTGCCAGCAGTTTGAACCCCCAGACCCACTACGAGCAGTACTTC.

V is TRBV6-5 and J is TRBJ2-4; 7 nucleotides match TRBD2. CDR1 MNHEY and CDR2 SVGAGI come from the germline V gene. J was trimmed by 6 bases and V by 10 bases; bases with no gene match: 9. The CDR3 sequence is 13 residues long. In DNA, the CDR3 is TGTGCCACCCCGTCCCCTAGCGGAAACATTCAGTACTTC. Protein sequence: CATPSPSGNIQYF.

The chain uses TRBV9 and TRBJ1-1, with D perhaps matching TRBD1 (6 bases). Trimming took off 2 bases at V and 1 base at J, with 9 bases between the two ends. The CDR3 is 14 amino acids. CDR1 and CDR2 (germline): SGDLS, YYNGEE. CDR3 protein: CASSVYRENTEAFF. The CDR3 DNA sequence: TGTGCCAGCAGCGTGTACAGGGAGAACACTGAAGCTTTCTTT.

The CDR3 here is CASSIAGLREQYF. The CDR3 DNA reads TGCGCCAGCAGCATTGCAGGTTTGCGCGAGCAGTACTTC. This chain connects TRBV5-1 to TRBJ2-7; no reliable D call. Germline lookup yields CDR1 SGHRS and CDR2 YFSETQ. V was trimmed by 4 bases and J by 6 bases, leaving 14 bases between them. The CDR3 length is 13 residues.

CDR3 DNA sequence: TGTGCCAGCAGTCCAGGGGAAGATGGCTACACCTTC. Translation gives CASSPGEDGYTF. V and J are TRBV6-5 and TRBJ1-2, with D maybe TRBD1 (6 bases). The CDR3 runs 12 residues. Germline V lookup: CDR1 MNHEY, CDR2 SVGAGI. V was trimmed by 5 bases and J by 6 bases, leaving 10 bases between them.

The chain is built from TRBV28 and TRBJ2-3, with TRBD2 matching 10 bases. CDR1 is MDHEN and CDR2 is SYDVKM in the germline V gene. The CDR3 covers 16 residues. With 4 bases clipped from V and 1 base from J, the junction kept 5 bases outside the gene matches. The CDR3 here is CASSSPGTSGTDTQYF. The DNA of the CDR3 is TGTGCCAGCAGTTCTCCCGGGACTAGCGGCACAGATACGCAGTATTTT.

This chain links TRBV6-5 with TRBJ2-4; D is perhaps TRBD1 (6 bases). The CDR3 loop spans 13 amino acids. From germline, CDR1 is MNHEY and CDR2 SVGAGI. With 6 bases removed from V and 8 bases from J, the gap between germline ends came to 14 bases. The CDR3 protein is CASSRGGSDIQYF. The CDR3 DNA reads as TGTGCCAGCAGCAGAGGGGGTTCGGACATTCAGTACTTC.

This clone was recorded once. This chain uses TRBV16 with TRBJ1-4, with 7 positions matching TRBD1. CDR1 KGHSY and CDR2 FQNENV come from the germline V gene. The CDR3 totals 15 residues. V was clipped by 4 bases and J by 6 bases; unmatched bases: 8. CDR3 protein: CASSPPRTGDEKLFF. The CDR3 nucleotides read TGTGCCAGCAGCCCTCCACGGACAGGCGATGAAAAACTGTTTTTT.

The V and J genes are TRBV13 and TRBJ2-1; 8 nucleotides match TRBD2. The ends lost 0 bases at V and 9 bases at J; junction bases unmatched: 4. The CDR3 sequence is 14 residues long. Germline lookup yields CDR1 PRHDT and CDR2 FYEKMQ (reference sequence). For the CDR3, the DNA is TGTGCCAGCAGCTTAGGAGGGACTAGAACTGAGCAGTTCTTC. Translation gives CASSLGGTRTEQFF.

The chain uses TRBV3-1 (or the pseudogene TRBV3-2) and TRBJ2-7, with D possibly TRBD1 on 7 matching bases. CDR1 and CDR2 from the germline V gene are LGHDT and YNNKEL (reference sequence). The CDR3 extends over 16 amino acids. V was cut by 4 bases and J by 2 bases, with 18 bases left in between. The CDR3 DNA is TGTGCCAGCAGCCCTCTGCGGGACAGAGTAACCTACGAGCAGTACTTC. This codes for CASSPLRDRVTYEQYF.

V and J are TRBV3-1 (or the pseudogene TRBV3-2) and TRBJ2-2; the D gene could be TRBD1 or TRBD2 (5 bases each). Between the trimmed V and J ends, which lost 5 bases and 5 bases, there was a span of 15 bases. This CDR3 contains 15 residues. The germline V gene has CDR1 LGHDT and CDR2 YNNKEL (reference sequence). CDR3 in DNA: TGTGCCAGCAGCGCCCGGGACGGTGCAACCGGGGAGCTGTTTTTT. It specifies CASSARDGATGELFF.

Written as DNA, the CDR3 is TGTGCCAGCAGCGCCATCGGGTCGGGAGTCTACGAGCAGTACTTC. Protein sequence: CASSAIGSGVYEQYF. The chain employs TRBV7-9 and TRBJ2-7, with a tentative D call TRBD2 (6 bases). V gave up 5 bases and J gave up 3 bases, with 17 bases separating them. The CDR3 spans 15 residues. Germline V gene data show CDR1 as SEHNR and CDR2 as FQNEAQ (reference sequence).

The rearrangement links TRBV5-4 to TRBJ2-3; perhaps TRBD1 as D (5 bases). The length of the CDR3 is 13 residues. Germline lookup yields CDR1 SGHNT and CDR2 YYREEE (reference sequence). V was cut by 2 bases and J by 6 bases, with 10 bases left in between. The CDR3 nucleotides read TGTGCCAGCAGCTTAGGGGTTGCGGATACGCAGTATTTT. Its protein is CASSLGVADTQYF. Variable domain in full (rest from reference TRBV5-4 and TRBJ2-3): ETGVTQSPTHLIKTRGQQVTLRCSSQSGHNTVSWYQQALGQGPQFIFQYYREEENGRGNFPPRFSGLQFPNYSSELNVNALELDDSALYLCASSLGVADTQYFGPGTRLTVL.

J is TRBJ1-2 and V is TRBV5-6; 8 nucleotides agree with TRBD1. The CDR3 is made up of 14 amino acids. V gave up 5 bases and J gave up 5 bases; unmatched junction bases: 8. The germline gives CDR1 SGHDT, CDR2 YYEEEE. CDR3 nucleotides: TGTGCCAGCAGACTCCAGGGGGCGGAATATGGCTACACCTTC. Protein sequence: CASRLQGAEYGYTF.

The chain couples TRBV7-9 to TRBJ1-3, with D maybe TRBD1 (6 bases). The germline V gene has CDR1 SEHNR and CDR2 FQNEAQ (reference sequence). With 1 base removed from V and 8 bases from J, the gap between germline ends came to 6 bases. The CDR3 has 12 amino acids. In DNA form, the CDR3 reads TGTGCCAGCAGCTTAGAGGGGGACACCATATATTTT. It yields the protein CASSLEGDTIYF. The variable domain in full, with the rest retrieved from reference TRBV7-9 and TRBJ1-3, is DTGVSQNPRHKITKRGQNVTFRCDPISEHNRLYWYRQTLGQGPEFLTYFQNEAQLEKSRLLSDRFSAERPKGSFSTLEIQRTEQGDSAMYLCASSLEGDTIYFGEGSWLTVV.

Remarks on this clone: At one end, the junction sequence differs from germline, possibly due to a read error. This sequence joins TRBV6-5 and TRBJ1-6, with D tentatively TRBD1 (5 bases). The CDR3 has 11 residues. Germline assignment: CDR1 MNHEY and CDR2 SVGAGI. The CDR3 sequence: CASSSGTETRF. In DNA, the CDR3 is TGTGCCAGCAGTTCCGGGACGGAGACTCGCTTT.

This clone is a singleton in its sample. This sequence joins TRBV28 and TRBJ1-2, with D unclear. Germline CDR1 reads MDHEN; CDR2 reads SYDVKM. The CDR3 extends over 13 amino acids. The V gene lost 4 bases and the J gene lost 0 bases, with 6 bases spanning the gap. The CDR3 sequence: CASSSEANYGYTF. As DNA, the CDR3 is TGTGCCAGCAGTTCGGAGGCTAACTATGGCTACACCTTC.